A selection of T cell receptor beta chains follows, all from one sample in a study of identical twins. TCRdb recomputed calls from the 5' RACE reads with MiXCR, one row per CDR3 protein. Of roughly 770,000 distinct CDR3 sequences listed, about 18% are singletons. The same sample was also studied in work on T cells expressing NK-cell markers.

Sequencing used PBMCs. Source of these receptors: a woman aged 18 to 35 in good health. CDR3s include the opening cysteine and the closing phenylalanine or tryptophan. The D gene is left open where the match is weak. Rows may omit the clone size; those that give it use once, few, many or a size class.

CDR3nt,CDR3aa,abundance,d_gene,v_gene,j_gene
TGTGCCAGCAGCTTCGGAGAGGGGAATTCACCCCTCCACTTT,CASSFGEGNSPLHF,once,.,TRBV7-9,TRBJ1-6
TGTGCCAGCACGGGACTCCTGGAACGGACCCAGTACTTC,CASTGLLERTQYF,few,.,TRBV7-8,TRBJ2-5
TGTGCTTACGAGGATGTAGGGGAGACCCAGTACTTC,CAYEDVGETQYF,.,.,TRBV7-9,TRBJ2-5
TGCAGTGCTGACAGCGCGACCGGGGAGCTGTTTTTT,CSADSATGELFF,few,.,TRBV20-1,TRBJ2-2
TGCGCCAGCAGCCGGGGCGACGGGTGCCCGTCGTGCACTGAAGCTTTCTTT,CASSRGDGCPSCTEAFF,.,.,TRBV5-1,TRBJ1-1
TGCGCCAGCAGCTTGGCCGGTACGGGAATCTACGAGCAGTACTTC,CASSLAGTGIYEQYF,.,.,TRBV5-1,TRBJ2-7
TGTGCCAGCAGCAAGGGACTAGCGGGGGGGGGCGAGCAGTACTTC,CASSKGLAGGGEQYF,.,TRBD2,TRBV7-2,TRBJ2-7
TGCAGTGTAAAAGAGGGGGCCCACGAGCAGTACTTC,CSVKEGAHEQYF,many,TRBD1,TRBV20-1,TRBJ2-7
TGCAGTGCCAAGGGGGGGACAGGGGGATACGAGCAGTACTTC,CSAKGGTGGYEQYF,.,TRBD1,TRBV20-1,TRBJ2-7
TGTGCCAGCAGTGAAGATACAGCGACGCAGTATTTT,CASSEDTATQYF,few,.,TRBV6-1,TRBJ2-3
TGTGCCAGCAGCTCCGGGGGCCCCTACCGGCATACCCAGTACTTC,CASSSGGPYRHTQYF,.,.,TRBV7-2,TRBJ2-5
TGTGCCAGCAGTGTCTCGGGACAGAGGGATGAGCAGTTCTTC,CASSVSGQRDEQFF,.,TRBD1,TRBV6-2/TRBV6-3,TRBJ2-1
TGCGCCAGCAGCCAGCTCCAAAAAGGCCCTCGGTATTTT,CASSQLQKGPRYF,.,.,TRBV4-3,TRBJ2-3
TGTGCCAGCAGTTACTCAGGTCCAGGATACAATGAGCAGTTCTTC,CASSYSGPGYNEQFF,.,.,TRBV6-2/TRBV6-3,TRBJ2-1
TGTGCTAGTGGTTTGGCGGAGGGGGCTGGCTACACCTTC,CASGLAEGAGYTF,few,TRBD1,TRBV12-5,TRBJ1-2
TGTGCCAGTAGGGACCTAGCGGGAGAGTACGAGCAGTACTTC,CASRDLAGEYEQYF,.,TRBD2,TRBV19,TRBJ2-7
TGTGCCAGCAGCTTACCAGATCTCCTCTTC,CASSLPDLLF,.,.,TRBV7-9,TRBJ1-2
TGTGCCAGCAGTTTACGGGATAAGGGGGGGGGATACGAGCAGTACTTC,CASSLRDKGGGYEQYF,.,.,TRBV27,TRBJ2-7
TGTGCCAGCAGCGTAGGCGAGGAGTCGGAGAATGGCTACACCTTC,CASSVGEESENGYTF,few,.,TRBV9,TRBJ1-2
TGTGCCAGCAGCCAGAGGACCCGTCGGCAGTACTTC,CASSQRTRRQYF,.,.,TRBV14,TRBJ2-7